This T cell receptor (beta chain) was retrieved from a study of blood T cell repertoires in COVID-19. Study context: PBMCs, B-cell-depleted T cells, or T cells were the source of the cDNA or gDNA that made up the material.

Per the original data handling: Counts of nucleated cells, estimated from reference gene primer amplification, were obtained. Measured with immunoSEQ multiplex PCR; TCRdb has only the in-frame clones, and not every one. V, J and clone size are taken as reported in that table, and D and trimming were inferred from the DNA itself. There are 150,000 or so clones in the sample; about 93% occur only once, and roughly 4.8% lies in the top ten. The V segment lost 6 bases and the J segment 3 bases; nucleotides outside the gene matches: 6. Germline V gene data show CDR1 as MNHEY and CDR2 as SVGAGI. CDR3 length equals 15 residues.

The gene calls are TRBV6-5 and TRBJ2-1, with TRBD1 matching 9 bases. The origin of this receptor is a woman aged 50 to 60 with acute or convalescent COVID-19. The sequenced sample consisted of peripheral blood. The CDR3 spells CASRVTGGSYNEQFF. The CDR3 DNA reads TGTGCCAGCAGGGTTACAGGGGGCAGCTACAATGAGCAGTTCTTC.